These 20 T cell receptor beta chains originate from one sample sequenced in a study of CD8 T cells in ankylosing spondylitis. MiXCR was run by TCRdb on the 5' RACE reads, yielding one entry per CDR3 protein. The sample includes approximately 150,000 distinct CDR3 sequences, approximately 48% of them seen just once. The specimen was synovial fluid, either unsorted or a sorted T cell fraction (not recorded which). Receptors originate from a male donor with ankylosing spondylitis.

The chain employs TRBV20-1 and TRBJ2-1; D remains ambiguous. The CDR3 is made up of 13 amino acids. With 5 bases removed from V and 4 bases from J, the gap between germline ends came to 12 bases. Germline values: CDR1 DFQATT, CDR2 SNEGSKA (reference sequence). The CDR3 region has the DNA TGCAGTGCTCCCGACCTGGAGTACAATGAGCAGTTCTTC. Its protein is CSAPDLEYNEQFF.

This clonotype was detected many times. The V and J genes are TRBV4-1 and TRBJ1-1; TRBD1 is a possible D gene (5 bases). Germline V lookup: CDR1 MGHRA, CDR2 YSYEKL. Trimming left V 3 bases short and J 0 bases short, with 11 bases between. This CDR3 contains 15 residues. In DNA, the CDR3 is TGCGCCAGCAGCCAGGGGCCCACCATGAACACTGAAGCTTTCTTT. This translates into CASSQGPTMNTEAFF.

This clonotype was seen a handful of times. The chain is built from TRBV20-1 and TRBJ2-2; possibly TRBD1 or TRBD2 for D (5 bases each). The germline gives CDR1 DFQATT, CDR2 SNEGSKA (reference sequence). V dropped 3 bases and J dropped 4 bases, with 18 bases sitting between them. The CDR3 loop spans 16 amino acids. The CDR3 nucleotides read TGCAGTGCTAGGGGGCCGGGGAGCGGCACCACCGGGGAGCTGTTTTTT. Protein: CSARGPGSGTTGELFF.

CDR3 sequence (DNA): TGCGCCAGCAGCTTCCGTTCCGCTAGCACAGATACGCAGTATTTT. Its translation: CASSFRSASTDTQYF. V is TRBV5-1 and J is TRBJ2-3, with D hard to call. CDR1 and CDR2 (germline): SGHRS, YFSETQ. The V gene lost 2 bases and the J gene lost 0 bases, with 10 bases spanning the gap. The CDR3 consists of 15 residues.

This clonotype showed up many times. V gene TRBV3-1 combines with J gene TRBJ2-5; the D gene could be TRBD1 or TRBD2 (5 bases each). Germline CDR1 reads LGHDT; CDR2 reads YNNKEL (reference sequence). This CDR3 region has 16 residues. V was cut by 5 bases and J by 1 base, with 17 bases left in between. This CDR3 reads CASSSTGWGIQETQYF. The CDR3 nucleotides are TGTGCCAGCAGCTCAACGGGATGGGGGATCCAAGAGACCCAGTACTTC.

In this sample, this clonotype turned up a few times. The chain recombines TRBV6-1 with TRBJ2-7, with 11 bases identical to TRBD2. Germline V lookup: CDR1 MNHNS, CDR2 SASEGT. V lost 6 bases and J lost 0; bases outside the gene matches: 7. The CDR3 sequence is 16 residues long. The CDR3 bases are TGTGCCAGCAGCCTGACTAGCGGGACCCCCTCCTACGAGCAGTACTTC. This gives the protein CASSLTSGTPSYEQYF.

As DNA, the CDR3 is TGTGCCAGCAGCCAAGGTCTGGAAACAAGCTCTAGACGAAACAATGAGCAGTTCTTC. Residues: CASSQGLETSSRRNNEQFF. The J gene is TRBJ2-1, the V gene TRBV3-1; no reliable D call. The CDR3 runs to 19 residues. V was cut by 1 base and J by 5 bases, with 24 bases left in between. Germline V CDR1 and CDR2: LGHDT, YNNKEL (reference sequence).

The V call is TRBV4-1, the J call TRBJ2-7; unclear D gene. The CDR3 runs 14 residues. Trimming left V 1 base short and J 2 bases short, with 9 bases between. CDR1 is MGHRA and CDR2 is YSYEKL in the germline V gene. This chain's CDR3 is CASSQVGSTYEQYF. The CDR3 DNA reads as TGCGCCAGCAGCCAAGTGGGGTCTACCTACGAGCAGTACTTC.

J is TRBJ2-1 and V is TRBV4-1; TRBD2 agrees at 9 bases. V dropped 4 bases and J dropped 7; count of bases not matched to a gene: 14. Germline-derived CDR1 and CDR2 are MGHRA and YSYEKL. The CDR3 contains 17 residues. CDR3 sequence reads: CASSRRDSGSGDNEQFF. The CDR3, as DNA: TGCGCCAGCAGCCGTCGGGATAGCGGGAGCGGCGATAATGAGCAGTTCTTC.

The table lists this clonotype with a few counts. This chain joins TRBV15 and TRBJ2-5, with no clear D. Germline V lookup: CDR1 LNHNV, CDR2 YYDKDF (reference sequence). The CDR3 runs 16 residues. V was shortened by 2 bases and J by 4 bases, with 17 bases between the two germline ends. CDR3 in DNA: TGTGCCACCAGCAGACTACCGGGCCCTACAATAGAGACCCAGTACTTC. It yields the protein CATSRLPGPTIETQYF.

This clonotype was found many times. The V call is TRBV7-7, the J call TRBJ2-7, with TRBD1 as a possible D gene (6 bases). Trimming cost V 0 bases and J 4 bases, with 13 bases left between them. This CDR3 has 15 amino acids. Germline V lookup: CDR1 SSHAT, CDR2 FNYEAQ (reference sequence). The CDR3 region has the DNA TGTGCCAGCAGCTTAGCGCCCGGGGACATTTACGAGCAGTACTTC. Its translation is CASSLAPGDIYEQYF. The whole variable domain, remainder taken from reference TRBV7-7 and TRBJ2-7, is GAGVSQSPRYKVTKRGQDVTLRCDPISSHATLYWYQQALGQGPEFLTYFNYEAQPDKSGLPSDRFSAERPEGSISTLTIQRTEQRDSAMYRCASSLAPGDIYEQYFGPGTRLTVT.

The genes are TRBV5-1 and TRBJ2-1, with D uncertain. Deletions cut 0 bases from V and 5 bases from J, with 12 bases between. Germline lookup yields CDR1 SGHRS and CDR2 YFSETQ. CDR3 length equals 15 residues. DNA of the CDR3: TGCGCCAGCAGCTTGGCATACCTCGAAAACAATGAGCAGTTCTTC. Protein: CASSLAYLENNEQFF.

The chain combines TRBV4-1 with TRBJ1-5; D not resolved. The CDR3 contains 19 residues. CDR1 is MGHRA, CDR2 YSYEKL, per germline. V was pared by 4 bases and J by 0 bases, with 22 bases between. This chain's CDR3 is CASSLRPRAAADSNQPQHF. The CDR3 DNA follows: TGCGCCAGCAGCCTCCGTCCCCGTGCGGCTGCAGATAGCAATCAGCCCCAGCATTTT.

The genes are TRBV12-5 and TRBJ2-7, with D possibly being TRBD1 (5 bases). CDR1 and CDR2 (germline): LGHNT, FRNRAP. CDR3 length: 13 amino acids. Trimming stripped 7 bases from V and 3 bases from J, with 13 bases between. CDR3 nucleotide sequence: TGTGCTAGTGCTCTAACAGGATACTACGAGCAGTACTTC. Its protein is CASALTGYYEQYF.

The V call is TRBV10-3, the J call TRBJ2-7; 13 bases fit TRBD2. The CDR3 sequence is 18 residues long. Germline assignment: CDR1 ENHRY and CDR2 SYGVKD. V was clipped by 8 bases and J by 2 bases; unmatched bases: 15. CDR3 residues: CAIGPRNGTSGMPYEQYF. As DNA, the CDR3 is TGTGCCATCGGGCCTCGGAACGGGACTAGCGGGATGCCCTACGAGCAGTACTTC.

J is TRBJ2-1 and V is TRBV12-3 or TRBV12-4, with TRBD2 matching 7 bases. After removal of 0 bases from V and 8 bases from J, the junction contained 1 base not matched to a gene. The CDR3 covers 13 residues. CDR3 amino acids: CASSLALAYEQFF. Here the CDR3 DNA reads TGTGCCAGCAGTTTAGCACTAGCGTATGAGCAGTTCTTC.

V gene TRBV24-1 combines with J gene TRBJ1-1, with D possibly being TRBD1 (5 bases). CDR3 length equals 15 residues. CDR1 is KGHDR and CDR2 is SFDVKD in the germline V gene. Trimming removed 0 bases from V and 1 base from J, with 8 bases in between. Written as DNA, the CDR3 is TGTGCCACCAGTGATTTGCTCGGACAGAACACTGAAGCTTTCTTT. Protein: CATSDLLGQNTEAFF.

Only a few counts were recorded for this clonotype. The CDR3 spells CASSFGQTNQPQHF. In nucleotides, the CDR3 is TGTGCCAGCAGCTTCGGACAGACTAATCAGCCCCAGCATTTT. The chain joins TRBV7-9 to TRBJ1-5, with D perhaps matching TRBD1 (6 bases). Trimming stripped 3 bases from V and 4 bases from J, with 10 bases between. CDR1 is SEHNR and CDR2 is FQNEAQ in the germline V gene (reference sequence). This CDR3 region has 14 residues.

This clonotype was seen a handful of times. The chain is built from TRBV29-1 and TRBJ2-5, with 8 bases fitting TRBD1. Trimming at V came to 4 bases and at J to 4 bases, leaving 5 bases not matched to a gene. This CDR3 is 13 amino acids long. CDR1 and CDR2 from the germline V gene are SQVTM and ANQGSEA. CDR3 in amino acids: CSVVGTGGETQYF. The CDR3, as DNA: TGCAGCGTTGTGGGGACAGGCGGAGAGACCCAGTACTTC.

This clonotype was found once. The chain uses TRBV9 and TRBJ2-2; the D is unclear. Trimming cost V 4 bases and J 7 bases, with 14 bases left between them. This CDR3 is 14 amino acids long. Germline V lookup: CDR1 SGDLS, CDR2 YYNGEE. In DNA, the CDR3 is TGTGCCAGCAGCAAGAGCCGAGCTGGCGGGGAGCTGTTTTTT. As protein: CASSKSRAGGELFF.